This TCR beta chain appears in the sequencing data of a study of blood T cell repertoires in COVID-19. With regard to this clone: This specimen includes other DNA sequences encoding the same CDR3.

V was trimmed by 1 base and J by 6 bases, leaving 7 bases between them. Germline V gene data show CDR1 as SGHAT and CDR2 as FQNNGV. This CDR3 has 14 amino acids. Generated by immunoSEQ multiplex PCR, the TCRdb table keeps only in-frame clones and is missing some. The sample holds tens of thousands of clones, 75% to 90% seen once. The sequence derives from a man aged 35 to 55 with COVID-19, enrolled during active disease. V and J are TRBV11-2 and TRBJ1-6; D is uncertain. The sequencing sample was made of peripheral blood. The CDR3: CASSLGQINSPLHF. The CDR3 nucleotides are TGTGCCAGCAGCTTAGGTCAGATTAATTCACCCCTCCACTTT.